In its sample, the clone carrying this T cell receptor (beta chain) was seen a few times. Its antigen is still unknown. CDR1 SGHAT and CDR2 FQNNGV come from the germline V gene. V shed 4 bases, J shed 9 bases, and the junction held 9 bases outside the gene matches. The CDR3 covers 14 residues. The sample is drawn from a study of T cell repertoires in cytomegalovirus infection. Study context: In public TCR beta signatures, there were indications of both CMV infection and matching HLA type. General study points: Frequencies of public TCR beta families were cumulated, and this identified carriers of CMV plus the relevant HLA. Ex vivo, HLA-C-restricted CMV-specific TCR beta clonotypes prevailed over the rest of the response.

TCRdb itself ran the reads through MiXCR, one entry per CDR3 protein. The table includes approximately 280,000 distinct CDR3 sequences, roughly a fifth detected once. Material: cultured PBMCs, obtained from culture after CMV antigen stimulation. The clonotype was recovered from a human donor in good health (CMV status not recorded). Some clones in this sample may be carry-over from other donors' samples. The chain joins TRBV11-2 to TRBJ1-2, with 9 bases matching TRBD1. The CDR3 DNA sequence: TGTGCCAGCAGCTCCGTCGGGACAGGGTACAGCTACACCTTC. It specifies CASSSVGTGYSYTF.